The 17 T cell receptor beta chains below all came from one sample that was sequenced in a study of neurological immune-mediated disorders. Using its own MiXCR run on the 5' RACE reads, TCRdb lists one record per CDR3 protein. Here the sample spans 65,000 to 85,000 distinct CDR3 sequences, roughly 3% being singletons. What was sequenced was PBMCs. The receptor source for this set is a woman aged 45-60 years with multiple sclerosis.

The V call is TRBV12-3 or TRBV12-4, the J call TRBJ1-5; D is uncertain. The CDR3 loop spans 15 amino acids. Between the trimmed V and J ends, which lost 2 bases and 5 bases, there was a span of 13 bases. CDR3 sequence reads: CASSLTGSGYQPQHF. In nucleotides, the CDR3 is TGTGCCAGCAGTTTAACTGGGTCGGGTTATCAGCCCCAGCATTTT.

In this sample, this clonotype turned up many times. The gene calls are TRBV20-1 and TRBJ2-6; 12 bases map to TRBD2. J gave up 4 bases and V 3 bases, and 7 bases lay outside the gene matches. The CDR3 covers 17 residues. Germline V gene lookup returns CDR1 DFQATT and CDR2 SNEGSKA (reference sequence). CDR3 residues: CSASPSGGAAGANVLTF. The CDR3 nucleotides are TGCAGTGCTAGCCCTAGCGGGGGGGCCGCCGGGGCCAACGTCCTGACTTTC.

This clonotype was recorded many times. The chain has TRBV29-1 and TRBJ2-1; 8 bases are shared with TRBD2. The CDR3 spans 13 residues. V trimming: 7 bases; J trimming: 5 bases; junction bases outside the gene matches: 7. Germline V gene sequence: CDR1 SQVTM, CDR2 ANQGSEA. This chain's CDR3 is CSAMTSADNEQFF. For the CDR3, the DNA is TGCAGCGCTATGACTAGCGCAGACAATGAGCAGTTCTTC.

The sample holds many counts of this clonotype. V gene TRBV6-2 or TRBV6-3 combines with J gene TRBJ1-2, with TRBD1 as a possible D gene (5 bases). V shed 5 bases and J shed 5 bases, with 15 bases lying between them. Germline V gene data show CDR1 as MNHEY and CDR2 as SVGEGT. The CDR3 loop spans 14 amino acids. CDR3 in amino acids: CASSRGTAGYGYTF. The CDR3 coding sequence is TGTGCCAGCAGTCGTGGGACGGCCGGGTATGGCTACACCTTC.

This clonotype was seen many times. In DNA, the CDR3 is TGTGCCAGCAGTTCCTGGCAGGGACCTAACACTGAAGCTTTCTTT. Amino acids: CASSSWQGPNTEAFF. The chain couples TRBV6-2 or TRBV6-3 to TRBJ1-1, with a tentative D call TRBD1 (5 bases). Germline V gene lookup returns CDR1 MNHEY and CDR2 SVGEGT. This CDR3 region has 15 residues. The ends were cut back, 4 bases at V and 2 bases at J, with 14 bases in the middle.

This chain uses TRBV7-8 with TRBJ2-1; D gene uncertain. Germline values: CDR1 SGHVS, CDR2 FQNEAQ. Trimming took 6 bases from V and 2 from J, leaving 8 bases between them. The CDR3 length is 13 residues. DNA for the CDR3: TGTGCCAGCAGTACCGAGGCCTACAATGAGCAGTTCTTC. This encodes CASSTEAYNEQFF.

Ten or more counts support this clonotype. The chain has TRBV6-2 or TRBV6-3 and TRBJ1-5, with 11 bases that match TRBD1. The CDR3 covers 18 residues. Germline V lookup: CDR1 MNHEY, CDR2 SVGEGT. Trimming removed 6 bases from V and 1 base from J; junction bases left unmatched: 11. CDR3 amino acids: CASRPGTGGPQSNQPQHF. CDR3 nucleotide sequence: TGTGCCAGCAGACCCGGGACAGGGGGTCCACAAAGCAATCAGCCCCAGCATTTT.

This clonotype has ten or more counts. J is TRBJ1-5 and V is TRBV6-2 or TRBV6-3; D possibly corresponds to TRBD1 (5 bases). This CDR3 has 15 residues. Trimming cost V 2 bases and J 5 bases, with 13 bases left between them. Germline V lookup: CDR1 MNHEY, CDR2 SVGEGT. The CDR3 protein is CASSYPGQGHQPQHF. The CDR3 DNA reads TGTGCCAGCAGTTACCCAGGGCAGGGACATCAGCCCCAGCATTTT.

This clonotype has at least ten counts. V usage is TRBV20-1 and J usage is TRBJ1-2; the match to TRBD1 covers 7 bases. This CDR3 has 16 amino acids. In germline, CDR1 is DFQATT, CDR2 SNEGSKA (reference sequence). Germline trimming cut 3 bases from V and 5 bases from J; bases unmatched to any gene: 15. CDR3 sequence: CSASRRQGGTRYGYTF. The DNA for the CDR3 is TGCAGTGCTAGTCGTAGGCAGGGGGGAACTCGGTATGGCTACACCTTC.

This clonotype appeared many times. The chain links TRBV15 to TRBJ1-2; TRBD1 agrees at 7 bases. Trimming took 5 bases from V and 13 from J; bases not matched to a gene: 16. The length of the CDR3 is 14 residues. Germline CDR1 is LNHNV and CDR2 is YYDKDF (reference sequence). As DNA, the CDR3 is TGTGCCACCAGCTCCCGGGGACAGTCCGCTATGGTCACCTTC. This sequence encodes CATSSRGQSAMVTF.

This clonotype was observed a few times. A read error may explain this, as a much larger clone is one base away. The chain joins TRBV11-2 to TRBJ2-3; D is unclear. This CDR3 comprises 13 residues. CDR1 is SGHAT and CDR2 is FQNNGV in the germline V gene. CDR3 region: CASSLVGPDTRYF. The CDR3 DNA sequence: TGTGCCAGCAGCTTAGTAGGGCCAGATACGCGGTATTTT.

This clonotype was counted many times. This rearrangement joins TRBV19 to TRBJ2-7; 9 bases line up with TRBD2. The junction had 10 bases not matched to a gene; V was cut back by 4 bases and J by 3 bases. The germline CDR1 and CDR2 sequences are LNHDA and SQIVND (reference sequence). The CDR3 covers 16 residues. The DNA for the CDR3 is TGTGCCAGTAGTAACCGCGGGCTAGCGGGAATCTACGAGCAGTACTTC. Translation: CASSNRGLAGIYEQYF.

This clonotype was picked up many times. The chain carries TRBV7-2 and TRBJ2-4; 7 positions match TRBD1. There are 16 residues in the CDR3. Germline assignment: CDR1 SGHTA and CDR2 FQGNSA. The J segment lost 2 bases and the V segment lost 2 bases, leaving 6 bases of the junction unmatched. In nucleotides, the CDR3 is TGTGCCAGCAGCTTAAGGACAGGCCACACCAAAAACATTCAGTACTTC. This codes for CASSLRTGHTKNIQYF.

In this sample, this clonotype turned up many times. The chain carries TRBV29-1 and TRBJ2-7; perhaps TRBD2 as D (5 bases). Germline V gives CDR1 SQVTM, CDR2 ANQGSEA. The V gene lost 5 bases and the J gene lost 4 bases, with 18 bases spanning the gap. The CDR3 has 14 residues. The CDR3 coding sequence is TGCAGCGTTACGTTAAAGGGAGTCGCGTACGAGCAGTACGTC. Translating it yields CSVTLKGVAYEQYV.

This clonotype was detected many times. The J gene is TRBJ2-3, the V gene TRBV7-2; TRBD2 matches 9 bases. Unmatched junction bases numbered 12, after V lost 5 bases and J lost 6 bases. CDR3 length equals 16 residues. Germline assignment: CDR1 SGHTA and CDR2 FQGNSA. CDR3 bases: TGTGCCAGCAGCCGTAGCGGGGGACACAGGGTTGATACGCAGTATTTT. This encodes CASSRSGGHRVDTQYF. Looking up the rest from reference TRBV7-2 and TRBJ2-3 gives the full variable domain: GAGVSQSPSNKVTEKGKDVELRCDPISGHTALYWYRQSLGQGLEFLIYFQGNSAPDKSGLPSDRFSAERTGGSVSTLTIQRTQQEDSAVYLCASSRSGGHRVDTQYFGPGTRLTVL.

This clonotype was counted ten times or more. The CDR3 region has the DNA TGCGCCAGCAGCTTGGAGGCCGGGAACACTGAAGCTTTCTTT. Protein: CASSLEAGNTEAFF. This rearrangement joins TRBV5-1 to TRBJ1-1, with unresolved D. The CDR3 spans 14 residues. The germline V gene encodes CDR1 SGHRS and CDR2 YFSETQ. Trimming pared 0 bases from V and 1 base from J, leaving 7 bases between.

This clonotype has ten or more counts. J is TRBJ1-2 and V is TRBV20-1; possibly TRBD1 for D (6 bases). Germline V gene sequence: CDR1 DFQATT, CDR2 SNEGSKA (reference sequence). V lost 0 bases and J 5 bases, leaving 13 bases between the germline ends. The CDR3 runs to 14 residues. The CDR3 DNA follows: TGCAGTGCTAGAGAGGCCAGGGGCTTATATGGCTACACCTTC. This encodes CSAREARGLYGYTF.